This TCR beta chain was sequenced in a study of blood T cell repertoires in COVID-19. Background on the study: Sources were T cells, B-cell-depleted T cells, or PBMCs; the material itself was cDNA or gDNA.

Unmatched junction bases numbered 4, after V lost 4 bases and J lost 2 bases. The germline CDR1 and CDR2 sequences are SGHAT and FQNNGV. The CDR3 totals 15 residues. All enrollees were about 18 to 89 years old and from about 24 US areas. Assay used: immunoSEQ multiplex PCR; TCRdb lists only in-frame clones, some missing. This sample has about 140,000 clones, with approximately 84% found just once. The source is a man aged 45-60 years in a cohort exposed to, infected with or recovered from COVID-19 (not recorded which). The sequencing sample was made of PBMCs or T cells enriched from blood (not recorded which). The rearrangement joins TRBV11-2 to TRBJ2-1; 8 bases are a match to TRBD2. The CDR3 protein is CASSSPGGPYNEQFF. The CDR3 region has the DNA TGTGCCAGCAGCTCCCCGGGGGGGCCCTACAATGAGCAGTTCTTC.